This TCR beta chain is from a study of human T cells and chemical hapten exposure. TCRdb reprocessed the RACE reads with MiXCR, giving one entry per CDR3 protein. The table includes about 190,000 distinct CDR3 sequences, approximately 26% detected once. In its sample, this clonotype was seen a few times. Its matching antigen is unknown. The CDR3 has 16 residues. CDR1 and CDR2 (germline): SQVTM, ANQGSEA. V shed 6 bases, J shed 1 base, and the junction held 12 bases outside the gene matches. Points from the study as a whole: PT1 expanded TCR numbers rose with patch test score.

Time point specified: patch test 3, about 24 weeks after DPC sensitization. The treatment: therapeutic diphenylcyclopropenone sensitization with weekly scalp DPC. This receptor was obtained from a woman aged 40 to 50 with alopecia areata. Some clones in this sample may be carry-over from other donors' samples. The chain is built from TRBV29-1 and TRBJ2-1; 7 bases map to TRBD2. This material consisted of whole blood, taken in connection with sensitization to the hapten diphenylcyclopropenone (DPC). Written as DNA, the CDR3 is TGCAGCGTGAGGGCCTATGGAGCGGGATCCTACAATGAGCAGTTCTTC. This codes for CSVRAYGAGSYNEQFF.